The 12 T cell receptor beta chains below were found in one sample sequenced in a study of blood T cells in healthy people across ages. Primed by a sample-barcoded 5' primer and a J-beta primer mix, a second PCR proceeded for roughly 7 to 11 cycles. TCRdb re-called the 5' RACE reads through MiXCR, storing one row per CDR3 protein. The sample holds around 990,000 distinct CDR3 sequences; roughly two fifths are singletons and the top ten take around 14%. The sample comprised blood. Every receptor here comes from a man between 18 and 35 years old in good health.

This chain connects TRBV2 to TRBJ2-5, with a weak D call TRBD1 (6 bases). The V gene lost 7 bases and the J gene lost 11 bases, with 23 bases spanning the gap. The CDR3 totals 14 residues. Germline CDR1 and CDR2: SNHLY and FYNNEI. CDR3 amino acids: CASKPDRTYNEQYF. The CDR3 coding sequence is TGTGCCAGCAAGCCGGACAGAACTTACAATGAGCAGTACTTC.

V usage is TRBV3-1 and J usage is TRBJ1-2, with D perhaps matching TRBD1 (5 bases). V dropped 3 bases and J dropped 3 bases, with 8 bases sitting between them. Germline CDR1 reads LGHDT; CDR2 reads YNNKEL (reference sequence). The CDR3 has 13 residues. CDR3 DNA: TGTGCCAGCAGCCACTCCAGGGACTATGGCTACACCTTC. Its translation is CASSHSRDYGYTF.

The rearrangement links TRBV25-1 to TRBJ1-5; a possible D gene is TRBD1 (5 bases). V dropped 1 base and J dropped 6 bases, with 10 bases sitting between them. From germline, CDR1 is MGHDK and CDR2 SYGVNS. The CDR3 has 14 amino acids. In nucleotides, the CDR3 is TGTGCCAGCAGTGAATGGGGAAGGGGTCAGCCCCAGCATTTT. Translation: CASSEWGRGQPQHF.

The gene calls are TRBV9 and TRBJ2-1, with D perhaps matching TRBD2 (6 bases). The V and J ends lost 7 bases and 4 bases respectively, with 18 bases between them. CDR1 and CDR2 from the germline V gene are SGDLS and YYNGEE. This CDR3 comprises 15 residues. In nucleotides, the CDR3 is TGTGCCAGCTTCGAGCCGGGACTTTCATACAATGAGCAGTTCTTC. This sequence encodes CASFEPGLSYNEQFF.

This clonotype was observed a few times. The chain has TRBV12-3 or TRBV12-4 and TRBJ1-5; D gene ambiguous. The CDR3 sequence is 16 residues long. Trimming stripped 2 bases from V and 0 bases from J, with 11 bases between. The CDR3, as DNA: TGTGCCAGCAGTTTATGGGCCGGATATAGCAATCAGCCCCAGCATTTT. Translating it yields CASSLWAGYSNQPQHF.

This clonotype was detected a few times. J is TRBJ2-7 and V is TRBV12-3 or TRBV12-4; D is uncertain. V was cut by 5 bases and J by 1 base, with 6 bases left in between. The CDR3 is 12 amino acids. The DNA of the CDR3 is TGTGCCAGCAGTCAGCTATCCTACGAGCAGTACTTC. Its translation: CASSQLSYEQYF.

The genes are TRBV5-1 and TRBJ2-1, with 7 bases aligning to TRBD2. The germline V gene encodes CDR1 SGHRS and CDR2 YFSETQ. V shed 2 bases and J 0 bases; nucleotides not matched to a gene: 8. The CDR3 loop spans 17 amino acids. DNA for the CDR3: TGCGCCAGCAGCTTAGATCTGGGGGGGGACTCCTACAATGAGCAGTTCTTC. Translation gives CASSLDLGGDSYNEQFF.

This clonotype came up a few times. The V call is TRBV29-1, the J call TRBJ1-1; D perhaps matches TRBD1 (6 bases). V lost 3 bases to trimming and J lost 1 base, with 9 bases between them. There are 13 residues in the CDR3. Germline V gene lookup returns CDR1 SQVTM and CDR2 ANQGSEA. The CDR3 region is CSVDGQKNTEAFF. The DNA for the CDR3 is TGCAGCGTTGATGGACAGAAGAACACTGAAGCTTTCTTT.

This clonotype was seen a single time. The chain carries TRBV9 and TRBJ2-4; 8 bases align to TRBD2. The better agreement between TRBJ2-5 and the DNA end casts doubt on the J call. The germline gives CDR1 SGDLS, CDR2 YYNGEE. The CDR3 loop spans 16 amino acids. Here the CDR3 DNA reads TGTGCCAGCAGCCCCCCCGGGGGGGGGCCTAGAGAGACCCAGTACTTC. Translation: CASSPPGGGPRETQYF.

This clonotype was picked up one time. V usage is TRBV20-1 and J usage is TRBJ1-1; tentative D call: TRBD1 (5 bases). Germline V lookup: CDR1 DFQATT, CDR2 SNEGSKA (reference sequence). V dropped 3 bases and J dropped 8 bases, with 16 bases sitting between them. This CDR3 is built from 13 residues. The CDR3 region is CSAREGHVREAFF. CDR3 bases: TGCAGTGCTAGGGAGGGGCACGTTCGAGAAGCTTTCTTT.

The V call is TRBV25-1, the J call TRBJ1-2; 8 nucleotides match TRBD1. Germline V gene lookup returns CDR1 MGHDK and CDR2 SYGVNS. This CDR3 contains 16 residues. V shed 2 bases, J shed 5 bases, and the junction held 10 bases outside the gene matches. This CDR3 reads CASSEEGDRTSYGYTF. CDR3 bases: TGTGCCAGCAGTGAAGAGGGGGACAGGACCTCTTATGGCTACACCTTC.

This rearrangement joins TRBV27 to TRBJ2-5; unclear D gene. Germline CDR1 MNHEY, CDR2 SMNVEV (reference sequence). Trimming took 5 bases from V and 11 from J, leaving 21 bases between them. This CDR3 region has 14 residues. CDR3 nucleotide sequence: TGTGCCAGCAGTCCCTCAAGGATCTACAATGAGCAGTACTTC. Translated, it gives CASSPSRIYNEQYF.